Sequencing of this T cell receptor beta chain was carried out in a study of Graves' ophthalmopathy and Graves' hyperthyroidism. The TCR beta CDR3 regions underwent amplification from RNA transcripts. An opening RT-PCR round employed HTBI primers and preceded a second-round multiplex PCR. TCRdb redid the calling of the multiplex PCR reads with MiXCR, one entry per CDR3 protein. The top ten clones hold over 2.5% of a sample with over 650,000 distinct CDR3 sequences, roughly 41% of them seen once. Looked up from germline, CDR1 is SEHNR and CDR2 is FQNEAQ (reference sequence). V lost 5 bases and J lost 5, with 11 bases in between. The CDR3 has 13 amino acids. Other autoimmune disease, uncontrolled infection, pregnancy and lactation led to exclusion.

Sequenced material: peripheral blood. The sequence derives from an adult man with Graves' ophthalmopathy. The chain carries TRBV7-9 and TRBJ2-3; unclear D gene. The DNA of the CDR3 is TGTGCCAGCAGCCAACGGATTCTAGATACGCAGTATTTT. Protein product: CASSQRILDTQYF.